Each of the 23 T cell receptor beta chains below was sequenced from the same sample in a study of cytomegalovirus exposure and HLA in healthy donors. PCR amplification relied on 60 Vbeta primers (plus 13 Jbeta primers). The method was immunoSEQ multiplex PCR; TCRdb's version includes in-frame clones alone and lacks a portion of them. The sample lists around 180,000 clones, almost 85% occurring once. The specimen sequenced was PBMCs. The receptors were sampled from a woman in her 50s in good health and CMV-seronegative.

The chain couples TRBV10-3 to TRBJ1-1; 8 positions agree with TRBD1. Losses at the gene ends were 5 bases for V and 6 bases for J; bases not matched to a gene: 8. The CDR3 loop spans 14 amino acids. Germline V lookup: CDR1 ENHRY, CDR2 SYGVKD. CDR3 sequence reads: CAISLQGGIPEAFF. CDR3 nucleotide sequence: TGTGCCATCAGTTTACAGGGGGGCATCCCTGAAGCTTTCTTT.

The gene calls are TRBV7-2 and TRBJ2-3, with D perhaps TRBD2 (5 bases). Germline-derived CDR1 and CDR2 are SGHTA and FQGNSA. The CDR3 loop spans 15 amino acids. V was shortened by 8 bases and J by 2 bases, with 17 bases between the two germline ends. CDR3 in DNA: TGTGCCAGCGGAACGTTCGGACTTCCCACAGATACGCAGTATTTT. Encoded protein: CASGTFGLPTDTQYF.

In DNA form, the CDR3 reads TGTGCCAGCAGCATGGGGACATCAGGCTACACCTTC. Its translation: CASSMGTSGYTF. The chain uses TRBV9 and TRBJ1-2, with TRBD1 as a possible D gene (6 bases). CDR1 and CDR2 (germline): SGDLS, YYNGEE. The V end lost 4 bases, the J end lost 8 bases, and 12 bases lay between the germline ends. This CDR3 region has 12 residues.

This clone was recorded once. The V call is TRBV15, the J call TRBJ2-5; 10 nucleotides line up with TRBD1. This CDR3 spans 18 amino acids. The J segment lost 2 bases and the V segment lost 5 bases, leaving 14 bases of the junction unmatched. The germline gives CDR1 LNHNV, CDR2 YYDKDF (reference sequence). The CDR3: CATSRRDRGYNNQETQYF. CDR3 coding DNA: TGTGCCACCAGCCGGCGGGACAGGGGCTATAATAATCAAGAGACCCAGTACTTC.

Only a few counts were recorded for this clone. The genes are TRBV4-1 and TRBJ2-3, with D tentatively TRBD2 (6 bases). Germline CDR1 is MGHRA and CDR2 is YSYEKL. V was trimmed by 4 bases and J by 2 bases, leaving 13 bases between them. The CDR3 covers 15 residues. This chain's CDR3 is CASSPRDLDTDTQYF. CDR3 nucleotides: TGCGCCAGCAGCCCCCGGGACTTAGACACAGATACGCAGTATTTT.

This clone was detected a few times. J is TRBJ2-5 and V is TRBV5-1, with TRBD2 matching over 12 bases. This CDR3 has 16 amino acids. V shed 4 bases and J 0 bases; nucleotides not matched to a gene: 4. Per germline, CDR1 SGHRS and CDR2 YFSETQ. Written as DNA, the CDR3 is TGCGCCAGCAGCCCCGGACTAGCGGGATACCAAGAGACCCAGTACTTC. Amino acid sequence: CASSPGLAGYQETQYF.

The V call is TRBV6-5, the J call TRBJ1-3; possible D gene TRBD1, 5 bases. The germline gives CDR1 MNHEY, CDR2 SVGAGI. Trimming shortened V by 2 bases and J by 0 bases, and 5 bases separated the two germline ends. This CDR3 is built from 14 residues. CDR3 sequence (DNA): TGTGCCAGCAGTTACGGGGCCTCTGGAAACACCATATATTTT. Amino acid sequence: CASSYGASGNTIYF.

The genes are TRBV27 and TRBJ1-5; tentatively, D is TRBD1 (5 bases). The CDR3 sequence is 14 residues long. V dropped 4 bases and J dropped 7 bases, with 14 bases sitting between them. Germline assignment: CDR1 MNHEY and CDR2 SMNVEV (reference sequence). Written as DNA, the CDR3 is TGTGCCAGCAGTTGGAGAGGTGGGGGGCAGCCCCAGCATTTT. Its protein product is CASSWRGGGQPQHF.

The chain employs TRBV28 and TRBJ1-5, with unresolved D. This CDR3 comprises 12 residues. Per germline, CDR1 MDHEN and CDR2 SYDVKM. The V gene lost 6 bases and the J gene lost 4 bases, with 7 bases spanning the gap. The CDR3 loop is CASSPINQPQHF. As DNA, the CDR3 is TGTGCCAGCAGCCCTATAAATCAGCCCCAGCATTTT.

The chain is built from TRBV11-2 and TRBJ2-1; TRBD2 matches at 12 bases. V was pared by 1 base and J by 10 bases, with 2 bases of the junction left unmatched. Germline-derived CDR1 and CDR2 are SGHAT and FQNNGV. The CDR3 loop spans 14 amino acids. The CDR3 loop reads CASSLGTSGGEQFF. Here the CDR3 DNA reads TGTGCCAGCAGCTTAGGCACTAGCGGGGGGGAGCAGTTCTTC.

CDR3 bases: TGCGCCAGCAGCCAACCAGGGGGCTTCTACGAGCAGTACTTC. It encodes CASSQPGGFYEQYF. J is TRBJ2-7 and V is TRBV4-1; 8 bases align to TRBD1. The length of the CDR3 is 14 residues. The V gene end was trimmed by 2 bases and the J gene end by 3 bases; junction bases not matched to a gene: 3. Per germline, CDR1 MGHRA and CDR2 YSYEKL.

The chain couples TRBV15 to TRBJ2-3; possible D gene TRBD2, 5 bases. The CDR3 sequence is 14 residues long. Trimming shortened V by 5 bases and J by 0 bases, and 9 bases separated the two germline ends. Per germline, CDR1 LNHNV and CDR2 YYDKDF (reference sequence). Here the CDR3 DNA reads TGTGCCACCAGCTACGCGGGCAGCACAGATACGCAGTATTTT. Protein: CATSYAGSTDTQYF.

This chain uses TRBV5-1 with TRBJ2-7, with 11 bases identical to TRBD1. In germline, CDR1 is SGHRS, CDR2 YFSETQ. CDR3 length: 15 residues. With 4 bases clipped from V and 4 bases from J, the junction kept 7 bases outside the gene matches. CDR3 region: CASSITGTGGYEQYF. DNA of the CDR3: TGCGCCAGCAGCATAACCGGGACAGGGGGGTACGAGCAGTACTTC.

The chain combines TRBV7-9 with TRBJ1-1; D remains unclear. Germline lookup yields CDR1 SEHNR and CDR2 FQNEAQ (reference sequence). This CDR3 is 11 amino acids long. V was clipped by 6 bases and J by 4 bases, with 6 bases between them. CDR3 residues: CASSYTTEAFF. The CDR3 DNA sequence: TGTGCCAGCAGTTACACCACTGAAGCTTTCTTT.

This chain uses TRBV18 with TRBJ1-2; D unclear. This CDR3 region has 17 residues. The V end lost 2 bases, the J end lost 4 bases, and 20 bases lay between the germline ends. Germline V gene lookup returns CDR1 KGHSH and CDR2 LQKENI. DNA for the CDR3: TGTGCCAGCTCACCAACGGTGGGCCAAGGGAGGTTCTATGGCTACACCTTC. This gives the protein CASSPTVGQGRFYGYTF.

The table lists this clone with a few counts. The rearrangement uses TRBV7-2 and TRBJ1-1; D unresolved. V was pared by 6 bases and J by 1 base, with 12 bases between. CDR3 length equals 14 residues. Germline V gives CDR1 SGHTA, CDR2 FQGNSA. CDR3 sequence reads: CASSPGAANTEAFF. In nucleotides, the CDR3 is TGTGCCAGCAGTCCAGGTGCCGCGAACACTGAAGCTTTCTTT.

The chain is built from TRBV10-3 and TRBJ2-7; D might be TRBD1 (5 bases). Per germline, CDR1 ENHRY and CDR2 SYGVKD. Deletions cut 3 bases from V and 0 bases from J, with 12 bases between. The CDR3 sequence is 15 residues long. The CDR3 region is CAISDQGTNSYEQYF. The CDR3 DNA follows: TGTGCCATCAGTGATCAGGGTACGAACTCCTACGAGCAGTACTTC.

The J gene is TRBJ2-7, the V gene TRBV11-2; D may be TRBD1 (5 bases). V shed 2 bases and J shed 2 bases, with 7 bases lying between them. The CDR3 totals 13 residues. Germline lookup yields CDR1 SGHAT and CDR2 FQNNGV. The CDR3 loop reads CASSLQGAYEQYF. CDR3 sequence (DNA): TGTGCCAGCAGCTTACAGGGTGCCTACGAGCAGTACTTC.

The rearrangement uses TRBV29-1 and TRBJ1-2; D unclear. The CDR3 consists of 13 residues. Germline V gene data show CDR1 as SQVTM and CDR2 as ANQGSEA. Trimming took 1 base from V and 7 from J, leaving 13 bases between them. DNA of the CDR3: TGCAGCGTTGAAGTGCAGGCTGACGGTGGCTACACCTTC. Encoded protein: CSVEVQADGGYTF.

The table lists this clone with a count of one. This chain uses TRBV18 with TRBJ2-3, with D tentatively TRBD2 (5 bases). The CDR3 has 15 residues. V lost 2 bases, J lost 1 base, and 10 bases lay in between. Germline CDR1 KGHSH, CDR2 LQKENI. The CDR3 coding sequence is TGTGCCAGCTCACCATTTGGGAGCCGCACAGATACGCAGTATTTT. Its protein is CASSPFGSRTDTQYF.

The chain combines TRBV19 with TRBJ1-1; 11 bases line up with TRBD1. The CDR3 covers 16 residues. Germline trimming cut 5 bases from V and 2 bases from J; bases unmatched to any gene: 7. Per germline, CDR1 LNHDA and CDR2 SQIVND (reference sequence). This chain's CDR3 is CASSWTGGVVNTEAFF. In nucleotides, the CDR3 is TGTGCCAGTAGTTGGACAGGGGGCGTCGTTAACACTGAAGCTTTCTTT.

CDR3 loop: CASSPKFGAFF. In DNA, the CDR3 is TGTGCCAGCAGTCCTAAGTTTGGAGCTTTCTTT. V is TRBV6-6 and J is TRBJ1-1; D uncertain. This CDR3 has 11 amino acids. Germline CDR1 MNHNY, CDR2 SVGAGI (reference sequence). Trimming took off 5 bases at V and 10 bases at J, with 11 bases between the two ends.

The CDR3 sequence is CASSYSGLGADGYTF. CDR3 nucleotides: TGTGCCAGCTCATACTCCGGGCTGGGGGCTGATGGCTACACCTTC. This chain uses TRBV18 with TRBJ1-2, with D possibly TRBD1 on 6 matching bases. Trimming removed 5 bases at V and 6 bases at J, with 19 bases between. Germline V gene lookup returns CDR1 KGHSH and CDR2 LQKENI. This CDR3 comprises 15 residues.